Below are 15 T cell receptor beta chains sequenced from a single sample in a study of brain T cells in children with intractable seizures. Profiled with immunoSEQ multiplex PCR; TCRdb holds only in-frame clones, not every one. The table lists about 340,000 clones, roughly 93% of them singletons. Sample time point: blood from clinic visit 5 months post-surgery; TSC patient then seizure free. The sequenced sample was peripheral blood, obtained more than 4 months after surgery. The receptors shown here come from a boy younger than two with tuberous sclerosis and intractable seizures.

The rearrangement uses TRBV5-1 and TRBJ2-5; tentatively, D is TRBD1 or TRBD2 (6 bases each). Trimming took off 7 bases at V and 5 bases at J, with 15 bases between the two ends. This CDR3 is 13 amino acids long. In germline, CDR1 is SGHRS, CDR2 YFSETQ. For the CDR3, the DNA is TGCGCCAGCCACCCGGGGGCGCGGGAGACCCAGTACTTC. Translated, it gives CASHPGARETQYF.

The V gene is TRBV30, the J gene TRBJ1-4; no firm D call. The CDR3 is made up of 13 amino acids. V gave up 7 bases and J gave up 8 bases, with 17 bases separating them. Germline CDR1 is GTSNPN and CDR2 is SVGIG (reference sequence). This CDR3 is CAYEGAGYEKLFF. The CDR3 DNA sequence: TGTGCCTACGAGGGAGCAGGTTACGAAAAACTGTTTTTT.

The chain carries TRBV2 and TRBJ2-7, with unresolved D. The CDR3 extends over 13 amino acids. CDR1 and CDR2 (germline): SNHLY, FYNNEI. Trimming removed 7 bases from V and 6 bases from J, with 16 bases in between. DNA for the CDR3: TGTGCCAGCACGGGCCGCTCTCGGATCGAGCAGTACTTC. Amino acids: CASTGRSRIEQYF.

This clone has a handful of counts. Other DNA variants within this sample encode the same CDR3. The chain uses TRBV7-8 and TRBJ1-4; 11 bases fit TRBD1. The germline V gene has CDR1 SGHVS and CDR2 FQNEAQ. The V and J ends lost 4 bases and 7 bases, in that order; junction bases with no gene match: 5. The CDR3 spans 15 residues. CDR3 DNA: TGTGCCAGCAGCTCATCCGGGACAGGGGGTGAAAAACTGTTTTTT. This translates into CASSSSGTGGEKLFF.

The chain recombines TRBV9 with TRBJ1-5; 7 nucleotides align to TRBD1. The CDR3 extends over 15 amino acids. CDR1 SGDLS and CDR2 YYNGEE come from the germline V gene. Trimming at V came to 4 bases and at J to 0 bases, leaving 4 bases not matched to a gene. The CDR3, as DNA: TGTGCCAGCAGCCCACAGGGGCATAGCAATCAGCCCCAGCATTTT. This translates into CASSPQGHSNQPQHF.

The CDR3 is CAPRGRANEQYF. In DNA, the CDR3 is TGCGCCCCCCGCGGCAGGGCCAACGAGCAGTACTTC. V usage is TRBV5-1 and J usage is TRBJ2-7, with a possible D match to TRBD1 (5 bases). The germline V and J ends were trimmed by 10 bases and 5 bases, with 16 bases remaining between them. Germline values: CDR1 SGHRS, CDR2 YFSETQ. This CDR3 has 12 amino acids.

The chain has TRBV27 and TRBJ2-1; TRBD2 matches at 8 bases. Trimming cost V 5 bases and J 2 bases; bases outside gene matches: 5. Germline CDR1 is MNHEY and CDR2 is SMNVEV (reference sequence). This CDR3 contains 15 residues. The CDR3 sequence is CASSPRGGTYNEQFF. The CDR3 DNA is TGTGCCAGCAGTCCTCGGGGGGGGACCTACAATGAGCAGTTCTTC.

This clone was seen a single time. The chain uses TRBV24-1 and TRBJ2-3; TRBD2 is a possible D gene (6 bases). Germline CDR1 and CDR2: KGHDR and SFDVKD. The V gene lost 3 bases and the J gene lost 1 base, with 13 bases spanning the gap. The CDR3 is 16 amino acids. Here the CDR3 reads CATSDQREWGTDTQYF. In DNA, the CDR3 is TGTGCCACCAGTGATCAACGGGAGTGGGGCACAGATACGCAGTATTTT.

This chain uses TRBV27 with TRBJ2-3; D unclear. The germline V and J ends were trimmed by 1 base and 0 bases, with 8 bases remaining between them. The germline V gene has CDR1 MNHEY and CDR2 SMNVEV (reference sequence). This CDR3 has 15 amino acids. The CDR3 protein is CASSLYRSSTDTQYF. The CDR3 region has the DNA TGTGCCAGCAGTTTATATAGGAGTAGCACAGATACGCAGTATTTT.

This clone occurred once. The chain recombines TRBV6-5 with TRBJ1-5; tentatively, D is TRBD1 (5 bases). CDR1 is MNHEY and CDR2 is SVGAGI in the germline V gene. The CDR3 loop spans 15 amino acids. Trimming shortened V by 8 bases and J by 0 bases, and 14 bases separated the two germline ends. The CDR3 DNA follows: TGTGCCAGCGTGTGGGGGATTTATAGCAATCAGCCCCAGCATTTT. Translation gives CASVWGIYSNQPQHF.

The V and J genes are TRBV4-2 and TRBJ2-7; TRBD2 matches at 7 bases. CDR1 and CDR2 from the germline V gene are LGHNA and YNFKEQ. The junction had 13 bases not matched to a gene; V was cut back by 4 bases and J by 7 bases. This CDR3 has 15 amino acids. The CDR3 is CASSRGTSGVREQYF. CDR3 DNA sequence: TGTGCCAGCAGCCGCGGAACCAGCGGGGTCCGGGAGCAGTACTTC.

The chain recombines TRBV2 with TRBJ1-4; D might be TRBD1 (6 bases). There are 15 residues in the CDR3. Per the germline V gene, CDR1 is SNHLY and CDR2 is FYNNEI. Trimming shortened V by 8 bases and J by 5 bases, and 18 bases separated the two germline ends. CDR3 bases: TGTGCCAGCGGAGGGACCGGGACACCCAATGAAAAACTGTTTTTT. This encodes CASGGTGTPNEKLFF.

The rearrangement joins TRBV30 to TRBJ1-2; 9 bases are shared with TRBD1. CDR1 is GTSNPN and CDR2 is SVGIG in the germline V gene (reference sequence). The CDR3 extends over 14 amino acids. Trimming took 4 bases from V and 3 from J; bases not matched to a gene: 6. In DNA form, the CDR3 reads TGTGCCTGGACAATCGGGACAGGGCACTATGGCTACACCTTC. It encodes CAWTIGTGHYGYTF.

This clone was seen just once. The V call is TRBV24-1, the J call TRBJ1-3; D uncertain. CDR3 length equals 14 residues. Trimming pared 7 bases from V and 0 bases from J, leaving 9 bases between. Germline CDR1 KGHDR, CDR2 SFDVKD. The CDR3 DNA reads TGTGCCACCAGCGAAGAGGACTCTGGAAACACCATATATTTT. Its translation is CATSEEDSGNTIYF.

This chain joins TRBV6-5 and TRBJ1-3; D gene ambiguous. The CDR3 loop spans 14 amino acids. Deletions cut 6 bases from V and 0 bases from J, with 9 bases between. Germline V gene data show CDR1 as MNHEY and CDR2 as SVGAGI. The CDR3 spells CASRTLASGNTIYF. The CDR3 region has the DNA TGTGCCAGCAGGACGTTGGCCTCTGGAAACACCATATATTTT.